Listed here are 26 T cell receptor beta chains from one sample, sequenced in a study of blood T cell repertoires in COVID-19. TCRdb's table, derived via immunoSEQ multiplex PCR, lists solely in-frame clones and lacks some. The profile shows about 240,000 clones, roughly 80% of them singletons. The sample comprised peripheral blood. All receptors come from a woman of 80 years or more with acute or convalescent COVID-19.

This sequence joins TRBV20-1 and TRBJ1-5; no definite D call. Germline values: CDR1 DFQATT, CDR2 SNEGSKA (reference sequence). Trimming took off 4 bases at V and 6 bases at J, with 7 bases between the two ends. The CDR3 loop spans 11 amino acids. CDR3 nucleotide sequence: TGCAGTGCTACCCGGGGTCAGCCCCAGCATTTT. Its protein is CSATRGQPQHF.

The chain uses TRBV20-1 and TRBJ2-5, with D perhaps TRBD2 (6 bases). V was trimmed by 6 bases and J by 1 base, leaving 9 bases between them. Germline-derived CDR1 and CDR2 are DFQATT and SNEGSKA (reference sequence). This CDR3 spans 12 amino acids. The CDR3 sequence: CSASSGQETQYF. CDR3 nucleotides: TGCAGTGCAAGTAGCGGCCAAGAGACCCAGTACTTC.

The rearrangement links TRBV28 to TRBJ1-2; TRBD1 matches at 10 bases. This CDR3 is 14 amino acids long. Germline assignment: CDR1 MDHEN and CDR2 SYDVKM. The ends lost 5 bases at V and 4 bases at J; junction bases unmatched: 4. The CDR3 here is CASSPTGGPYGYTF. The CDR3 DNA reads as TGTGCCAGCAGTCCGACAGGGGGCCCCTATGGCTACACCTTC.

The chain joins TRBV9 to TRBJ2-3; TRBD2 aligns across 12 bases. The V segment lost 2 bases and the J segment 1 base; nucleotides outside the gene matches: 8. CDR1 is SGDLS and CDR2 is YYNGEE in the germline V gene. CDR3 length equals 18 residues. Written as DNA, the CDR3 is TGTGCCAGCAGCGTGCCTAGCGGGGGGGCGAGGGGCACAGATACGCAGTATTTT. It codes for CASSVPSGGARGTDTQYF.

V gene TRBV6-5 combines with J gene TRBJ1-2; tentatively, D is TRBD1 (5 bases). Per the germline V gene, CDR1 is MNHEY and CDR2 is SVGAGI. The CDR3 is 15 amino acids. V lost 2 bases and J lost 1, with 11 bases in between. The CDR3 DNA sequence: TGTGCCAGCAGTTACCGGGCGCAGGGTAACTATGGCTACACCTTC. Amino acids: CASSYRAQGNYGYTF.

The V and J genes are TRBV5-1 and TRBJ1-4; D might be TRBD1 (6 bases). Germline CDR1 and CDR2: SGHRS and YFSETQ. The V gene lost 4 bases and the J gene lost 7 bases, with 20 bases spanning the gap. This CDR3 is 16 amino acids long. CDR3 coding DNA: TGCGCCAGCAGCCGGGGTGACGGGGGGCGAGGTGAAAAACTGTTTTTT. This codes for CASSRGDGGRGEKLFF. The entire variable domain, with the rest obtained from reference TRBV5-1 and TRBJ1-4, is as follows: KAGVTQTPRYLIKTRGQQVTLSCSPISGHRSVSWYQQTPGQGLQFLFEYFSETQRNKGNFPGRFSGRQFSNSRSEMNVSTLELGDSALYLCASSRGDGGRGEKLFFGSGTQLSVL.

The CDR3 DNA reads TGTGCCAGCAGTCAAGGGGGCAGATTAACCTACGAGCAGTACTTC. Protein product: CASSQGGRLTYEQYF. The chain has TRBV2 and TRBJ2-7; the match to TRBD1 covers 7 bases. The germline gives CDR1 SNHLY, CDR2 FYNNEI. Losses at the gene ends were 5 bases for V and 2 bases for J; bases not matched to a gene: 9. The CDR3 has 15 amino acids.

The CDR3 nucleotides read TGCGCCAGCAGCACAGACAGGGCTGGAAACACCATATATTTT. Residues: CASSTDRAGNTIYF. J is TRBJ1-3 and V is TRBV10-2; 7 bases match TRBD1. After removal of 6 bases from V and 2 bases from J, the junction contained 4 bases not matched to a gene. Germline V gives CDR1 WSHSY, CDR2 SAAADI. The CDR3 consists of 14 residues.

The chain uses TRBV11-3 and TRBJ2-2; 7 bases align to TRBD1. Germline values: CDR1 SGHNT, CDR2 YENEEA. After removal of 5 bases from V and 1 base from J, the junction contained 4 bases not matched to a gene. This CDR3 comprises 15 residues. The CDR3 DNA reads TGTGCCAGCAGCCTCGGGACAGAGAACACCGGGGAGCTGTTTTTT. This sequence encodes CASSLGTENTGELFF.

The V and J genes are TRBV19 and TRBJ1-1; tentative D call: TRBD1 (5 bases). Trimming removed 10 bases from V and 4 bases from J, with 16 bases in between. This CDR3 region has 13 residues. CDR1 LNHDA and CDR2 SQIVND come from the germline V gene (reference sequence). CDR3 region: CATSGGWGTEAFF. As DNA, the CDR3 is TGTGCCACCAGCGGGGGGTGGGGCACTGAAGCTTTCTTT. Variable domain in full (rest from reference TRBV19 and TRBJ1-1): DGGITQSPKYLFRKEGQNVTLSCEQNLNHDAMYWYRQDPGQGLRLIYYSQIVNDFQKGDIAEGYSVSREKKESFPLTVTSAQKNPTAFYLCATSGGWGTEAFFGQGTRLTVV.

The chain couples TRBV28 to TRBJ2-7; TRBD1 matches 7 bases. This CDR3 has 15 amino acids. Trimming cost V 5 bases and J 3 bases; bases outside gene matches: 10. The V gene's germline CDR1 is MDHEN and CDR2 SYDVKM. CDR3 sequence reads: CASSPDGRGFYEQYF. CDR3 bases: TGTGCCAGCAGTCCCGACGGCAGGGGGTTCTACGAGCAGTACTTC.

This chain connects TRBV3-1 (or the pseudogene TRBV3-2) to TRBJ2-1, with 9 bases that match TRBD1. The CDR3 sequence is 13 residues long. The germline CDR1 and CDR2 sequences are LGHDT and YNNKEL (reference sequence). Germline trimming cut 5 bases from V and 6 bases from J; bases unmatched to any gene: 2. The CDR3 region has the DNA TGTGCCAGCAGCAAGACAGGGGGCAATGAGCAGTTCTTC. It is translated as CASSKTGGNEQFF.

The chain is built from TRBV19 and TRBJ1-1; possibly TRBD1 for D (5 bases). The CDR3 is 14 amino acids. Germline V gives CDR1 LNHDA, CDR2 SQIVND (reference sequence). V dropped 6 bases and J dropped 1 base, with 12 bases sitting between them. CDR3 DNA: TGTGCCAGTAGCCGCAGGGAAGGGAACACTGAAGCTTTCTTT. It yields the protein CASSRREGNTEAFF.

This chain joins TRBV7-2 and TRBJ2-5; possible D gene TRBD1, 6 bases. Trimming left V 3 bases short and J 3 bases short, with 11 bases between. The CDR3 consists of 14 residues. The germline CDR1 and CDR2 sequences are SGHTA and FQGNSA. In DNA form, the CDR3 reads TGTGCCAGCAGCTTTCAGGCAGGGGAAGAGACCCAGTACTTC. It is translated as CASSFQAGEETQYF.

This clone was seen a few times. The chain employs TRBV6-5 and TRBJ1-1, with D possibly matching TRBD1 (6 bases). CDR1 MNHEY and CDR2 SVGAGI come from the germline V gene. This CDR3 has 12 residues. Trimming left V 10 bases short and J 4 bases short, with 13 bases between. The CDR3 loop reads CATDRTVTEAFF. The CDR3 coding sequence is TGTGCCACCGACAGGACCGTCACTGAAGCTTTCTTT.

The rearrangement uses TRBV28 and TRBJ2-3; 9 bases are shared with TRBD1. CDR1 and CDR2 (germline): MDHEN, SYDVKM. CDR3 length: 15 residues. V shed 7 bases and J 3 bases; nucleotides not matched to a gene: 8. The chain's CDR3 is CASKEQGAGTDTQYF. The CDR3 DNA follows: TGTGCCAGCAAGGAACAGGGGGCAGGTACAGATACGCAGTATTTT.

The rearrangement links TRBV2 to TRBJ2-4; no clear D. The CDR3 covers 13 residues. CDR1 and CDR2 (germline): SNHLY, FYNNEI. V was trimmed by 4 bases and J by 2 bases, leaving 6 bases between them. The CDR3 DNA follows: TGTGCCAGCAGTGTCGACTCCAAAAACATTCAGTACTTC. Translation: CASSVDSKNIQYF.

Details on this clone: Other DNA variants within this sample encode the same CDR3. The chain combines TRBV18 with TRBJ2-1, with D tentatively TRBD2 (6 bases). CDR1 and CDR2 (germline): KGHSH, LQKENI. V lost 3 bases, J lost 1 base, and 10 bases lay in between. The CDR3 is 15 residues long. CDR3 sequence: CASSPGGGSYNEQFF. For the CDR3, the DNA is TGTGCCAGCTCACCGGGAGGTGGATCCTACAATGAGCAGTTCTTC. Combining the CDR3 with reference TRBV18 and TRBJ2-1 gives the whole variable domain NAGVMQNPRHLVRRRGQEARLRCSPMKGHSHVYWYRQLPEEGLKFMVYLQKENIIDESGMPKERFSAEFPKEGPSILRIQQVVRGDSAAYFCASSPGGGSYNEQFFGPGTRLTVL.

CDR3 nucleotides: TGTGCCAGTAGTTCTTACCCCCCGTCGAGGTGGGAGGGAATGAACACTGAAGCTTTCTTT. Its protein is CASSSYPPSRWEGMNTEAFF. The gene calls are TRBV19 and TRBJ1-1; D gene unclear. The germline V and J ends were trimmed by 5 bases and 0 bases, with 28 bases remaining between them. Germline CDR1 LNHDA, CDR2 SQIVND (reference sequence). CDR3 length: 20 amino acids.

This sequence joins TRBV5-1 and TRBJ2-7; 8 bases map to TRBD2. CDR3 length equals 17 residues. V was clipped by 4 bases and J by 4 bases; unmatched bases: 16. Germline lookup yields CDR1 SGHRS and CDR2 YFSETQ. CDR3 bases: TGCGCCAGCAGCCCCTCCAGCGGGGGTTTCGGAAGGTACGAGCAGTACTTC. Translating gives CASSPSSGGFGRYEQYF.

This rearrangement joins TRBV11-2 to TRBJ2-1; D is possibly TRBD1 (6 bases). Germline V gene lookup returns CDR1 SGHAT and CDR2 FQNNGV. The length of the CDR3 is 15 residues. V was pared by 5 bases and J by 4 bases, with 15 bases between. This CDR3 is CASSMGAGPYNEQFF. CDR3 bases: TGTGCCAGCAGCATGGGGGCAGGGCCGTACAATGAGCAGTTCTTC.

The chain couples TRBV4-1 to TRBJ1-5; TRBD1 is a possible D gene (6 bases). The V gene lost 1 base and the J gene lost 5 bases, with 12 bases spanning the gap. The CDR3 loop spans 15 amino acids. Germline CDR1 is MGHRA and CDR2 is YSYEKL. The DNA for the CDR3 is TGCGCCAGCAGCCAAGGGCAGGGGACCCATCAGCCCCAGCATTTT. Amino acids: CASSQGQGTHQPQHF.

This chain joins TRBV18 and TRBJ2-2; D perhaps matches TRBD1 (5 bases). This CDR3 is built from 15 residues. CDR1 KGHSH and CDR2 LQKENI come from the germline V gene. Trimming cost V 2 bases and J 6 bases, with 13 bases left between them. CDR3 in amino acids: CASSPRGYRPGELFF. In DNA form, the CDR3 reads TGTGCCAGCTCACCAAGGGGATATAGACCCGGGGAGCTGTTTTTT.

In this sample, this clone turned up many times. This chain joins TRBV3-1 (or the pseudogene TRBV3-2) and TRBJ2-7; possible D gene TRBD2, 5 bases. The CDR3 has 16 residues. The ends were cut back, 2 bases at V and 5 bases at J, with 19 bases in the middle. Germline V lookup: CDR1 LGHDT, CDR2 YNNKEL (reference sequence). The CDR3 DNA reads TGTGCCAGCAGCCAAAATGTAGGCCAGAGGGCTCACGAGCAGTACTTC. Amino acids: CASSQNVGQRAHEQYF.

This chain joins TRBV12-3 or TRBV12-4 and TRBJ2-7; possible D gene TRBD1, 6 bases. The CDR3 runs 13 residues. The germline V and J ends were trimmed by 2 bases and 1 base, with 6 bases remaining between them. The CDR3 DNA follows: TGTGCCAGCAGTTTACAGGGGTCCTACGAGCAGTACTTC. Translating gives CASSLQGSYEQYF.

V is TRBV7-3 and J is TRBJ1-2; TRBD1 might be the D (5 bases). This CDR3 has 15 residues. Trimming removed 2 bases from V and 3 bases from J, with 13 bases in between. In germline, CDR1 is SGHTA, CDR2 FQGTGA. As DNA, the CDR3 is TGTGCCAGCAGCTTACGGCCGGGAGGGGACTATGGCTACACCTTC. It codes for CASSLRPGGDYGYTF.